Listed below are T cell receptor beta chains from one sample, sequenced in a study of blood T cell repertoires in COVID-19. Sequencing was performed with immunoSEQ multiplex PCR; in TCRdb, only in-frame clones are kept and a portion is missing. The sample contains 27,000 or so clones, around 88% of which appear only once. Sample: peripheral blood. These receptors were taken from a human donor in a cohort sampled during active COVID-19. Each CDR3 is given with its conserved first and last residue. The order of the fields is CDR3 protein, CDR3 DNA, J gene, V gene, clone size, D gene. A D gene is named only where the DNA matches it firmly. Some rows have no size entry. The others give once, few or many, or a class for an expanded clone.

CASSPGQGNTEAFF TGTGCCAGCTCACCAGGCCAGGGGAACACTGAAGCTTTCTTT TRBJ1-1 TRBV18 . .
CASSFSGLAGETQYF TGTGCCAGCAGCTTCTCGGGACTAGCGGGAGAGACCCAGTACTTC TRBJ2-5 TRBV7-9 . TRBD2
CASSYSNPGVDTQYF TGTGCCAGCAGTTACTCGAATCCGGGAGTGGATACGCAGTATTTT TRBJ2-3 TRBV6-6 . .
CASSVTGGYTEAFF TGTGCCAGCAGCGTGACAGGGGGTTACACTGAAGCTTTCTTT TRBJ1-1 TRBV7-8 . TRBD1
CARHRGGVDTQYF TGTGCCAGACACCGGGGGGGGGTAGATACGCAGTATTTT TRBJ2-3 TRBV21-1 once .
CASRDRVGYTF TGTGCCAGCAGGGACAGGGTTGGCTACACCTTC TRBJ1-2 TRBV2 . TRBD1
CASSPLIRGAHSNQPQHF TGTGCCAGCAGCCCCCTTATCAGGGGGGCCCATAGCAATCAGCCCCAGCATTTT TRBJ1-5 TRBV7-8 . TRBD1
CASSQDRGSTDTQYF TGCGCCAGCAGCCAAGATCGGGGTAGCACAGATACGCAGTATTTT TRBJ2-3 TRBV4-1 . .
CASSPGPSYSGNTIYF TGTGCCAGCTCACCAGGTCCGAGTTACTCTGGAAACACCATATATTTT TRBJ1-3 TRBV18 . .
CASSLEAETQYF TGTGCCAGCAGCCTAGAGGCAGAGACCCAGTACTTC TRBJ2-5 TRBV6-5 . .
CASSSGGTNYGYTF TGTGCCAGCAGCTCAGGGGGCACTAACTATGGCTACACCTTC TRBJ1-2 TRBV6-5 . TRBD1
CASSQGQGALEKLFF TGTGCCAGCTCACAGGGACAGGGGGCGCTTGAAAAACTGTTTTTT TRBJ1-4 TRBV18 . TRBD1
CASTLGDLGTIYF TGTGCCAGCACCCTAGGGGATTTGGGGACCATATATTTT TRBJ1-3 TRBV11-2 . .
CASSLRPGNTIYF TGTGCCAGCAGCTTGCGGCCTGGAAACACCATATATTTT TRBJ1-3 TRBV7-3 . .
CASSDPLNQPQHF TGTGCCAGCAGTGATCCTTTAAATCAGCCCCAGCATTTT TRBJ1-5 TRBV6-1 once .
CASRELAGGTDTQYF TGTGCCAGCAGGGAACTAGCGGGGGGGACAGATACGCAGTATTTT TRBJ2-3 TRBV21-1 few .
CASRTSGTGANVLTF TGTGCCAGCAGAACATCAGGGACTGGGGCCAACGTCCTGACTTTC TRBJ2-6 TRBV25-1 . .
CAWTGFSYNEQFF TGTGCCTGGACCGGGTTTTCCTACAATGAGCAGTTCTTC TRBJ2-1 TRBV30 once .
CASSERSPYNSPLHF TGTGCCAGCAGCGAACGTAGCCCCTATAATTCACCCCTCCACTTT TRBJ1-6 TRBV6-6 few .
CASRERAGGTEAFF TGTGCCAGCAGGGAACGGGCTGGGGGGACTGAAGCTTTCTTT TRBJ1-1 TRBV6-6 . .
CASSDLIRETQYF TGTGCCAGCAGTGACCTAATAAGAGAGACCCAGTACTTC TRBJ2-5 TRBV2 . .
CASSISVHNQPQHF TGTGCCAGTAGTATCAGTGTCCACAATCAGCCCCAGCATTTT TRBJ1-5 TRBV19 . .
CASSVGGQGTNTIYF TGTGCCAGCAGCGTAGGGGGACAGGGCACAAACACCATATATTTT TRBJ1-3 TRBV9 . TRBD1
CASRGLGKETQYF TGTGCCAGCAGGGGACTAGGGAAAGAGACCCAGTACTTC TRBJ2-5 TRBV6-6 . TRBD2
CASSPPTAGANEQYF TGTGCCAGCTCACCCCCCACTGCAGGGGCCAACGAGCAGTACTTC TRBJ2-7 TRBV18 . .
CACQDRAGRRDTEAFF TGTGCCTGCCAAGACAGGGCCGGGCGCAGGGACACTGAAGCTTTCTTT TRBJ1-1 TRBV30 . TRBD1
CASSEDRSLGQPQHF TGTGCCAGTAGTGAGGACAGATCACTGGGTCAGCCCCAGCATTTT TRBJ1-5 TRBV19 . .
CASTERASGGDRTGELFF TGTGCCAGCACTGAACGGGCTAGCGGGGGAGATCGAACCGGGGAGCTGTTTTTT TRBJ2-2 TRBV6-1 . TRBD2
CASSWGGGNSPLHF TGTGCCAGCAGTTGGGGAGGCGGCAATTCACCCCTCCACTTT TRBJ1-6 TRBV9 . .
CASFLGPGYEQYF TGTGCCAGCTTTTTGGGTCCGGGATACGAGCAGTACTTC TRBJ2-7 TRBV18 . .
CAWSYGGAGTGELFF TGTGCCTGGAGTTACGGGGGGGCTGGCACCGGGGAGCTGTTTTTT TRBJ2-2 TRBV30 . TRBD2
CASSEEGQALEAFF TGTGCCAGCAGCGAAGAGGGACAGGCCCTTGAAGCTTTCTTT TRBJ1-1 TRBV3-1/TRBV3-2 . TRBD1
CASRTGLRSNQPQHF TGTGCCAGTAGAACAGGACTACGTAGCAATCAGCCCCAGCATTTT TRBJ1-5 TRBV19 . .
CASKAGGNEQFF TGTGCCAGCAAGGCAGGGGGCAATGAGCAGTTCTTC TRBJ2-1 TRBV6-5 . TRBD1
CASSVGGLETQYF TGTGCCAGCAGCGTAGGCGGGTTGGAGACCCAGTACTTC TRBJ2-5 TRBV9 . .
CASSPGLAGGQETQYF TGTGCCAGCAGCCCCGGACTAGCGGGGGGGCAAGAGACCCAGTACTTC TRBJ2-5 TRBV7-3 once TRBD2
CASMVTGAYEQYF TGCGCCAGCATGGTGACAGGGGCATACGAGCAGTACTTC TRBJ2-7 TRBV5-1 . TRBD1
CATSDRDSYYSNQPQHF TGTGCCACCAGTGATCGGGACAGCTATTATAGCAATCAGCCCCAGCATTTT TRBJ1-5 TRBV24-1 . TRBD1
CASSLLRTGGRVDTQYF TGCGCCAGCAGCTTGTTAAGGACGGGGGGGCGAGTAGATACGCAGTATTTT TRBJ2-3 TRBV5-1 once TRBD2